This T cell receptor beta chain appears in the sequencing data of a study of patients and donors after allogeneic stem cell transplantation. MiXCR, run by TCRdb on the RT-PCR reads, gives a single entry per CDR3 protein. The table includes 150,000 to 200,000 distinct CDR3 sequences, roughly 22% detected once. The germline V gene encodes CDR1 SGHTA and CDR2 FQGNSA. V gave up 1 base and J gave up 10 bases, with 11 bases separating them. This CDR3 is built from 13 residues. The genes are TRBV7-2 and TRBJ2-1, with a possible D match to TRBD2 (6 bases). What was sequenced was blood, either unsorted or a sorted T cell fraction (not recorded which). The sequence derives from a human donor who was either an allogeneic HSCT recipient or a stem cell or donor lymphocyte infusion donor (not recorded which). It is not recorded whose cells these are; they may come from a transplant donor. The CDR3 coding sequence is TGTGCCAGCAGCTTAGAATTCGCGGGGGAGCAGTTCTTC. It codes for CASSLEFAGEQFF.